The 18 T cell receptor beta chains below all came from one sample that was sequenced in a study of tumor-infiltrating lymphocytes in primary liver carcinoma. From 20-30 mg of unsorted bulk tissue, DNA and RNA were co-extracted together. From around 530 ng of total RNA, TCR beta-specific cDNA was reverse-transcribed using a constant-region primer. The TCR beta library was amplified through three nested multiplex PCR rounds in a modified ARM-PCR procedure. A C-beta reverse primer was combined with TRBV1-TRBV30 forward primers in the first two PCR rounds, and each round had roughly 11 cycles. TCRdb passed the multiplex PCR reads through MiXCR, listing each CDR3 protein once. This table holds under 150,000 distinct CDR3 sequences, nearly 70% found once. Sample: tumor-adjacent normal liver tissue. The receptors were gathered from a woman aged 55-75 years with primary liver carcinoma and hepatitis B virus infection.

This clonotype was counted once. A junction end diverges from the germline sequence, so it may reflect a read error. The V gene is TRBV12-3 or TRBV12-4, the J gene TRBJ1-1, with D unclear. The CDR3 is made up of 12 amino acids. CDR3 sequence: CATRRPGTEAFF. The DNA of the CDR3 is TGTGCCACCCGGAGACCCGGCACTGAGGCTTTCTTT.

The rearrangement joins TRBV11-2 to TRBJ2-4; 10 bases align to TRBD2. This CDR3 has 17 residues. Germline-derived CDR1 and CDR2 are SGHAT and FQNNGV. J was trimmed by 9 bases and V by 9 bases; bases with no gene match: 20. The CDR3 is CARSPGGLLSGRVIQYF. The CDR3, as DNA: TGTGCCAGGAGCCCAGGCGGGCTACTAAGCGGGAGGGTCATTCAGTACTTC.

In the case of this clonotype: This could be a read error, since a much larger clone is one nucleotide away. The chain recombines TRBV7-9 with TRBJ2-1; tentatively, D is TRBD1 (6 bases). Germline V gene data show CDR1 as SEHNR and CDR2 as FQNEAQ (reference sequence). The CDR3 covers 13 residues. V was shortened by 5 bases and J by 6 bases, with 11 bases between the two germline ends. DNA of the CDR3: TGTGCCAGCAGCAACGTACAGGGCAATGAGCAGTTCTTC. It specifies CASSNVQGNEQFF.

This rearrangement joins TRBV11-2 to TRBJ2-5, with a weak D call TRBD1 (6 bases). Germline V gives CDR1 SGHAT, CDR2 FQNNGV. V was cut by 3 bases and J by 5 bases, with 13 bases left in between. The CDR3 runs 14 residues. CDR3 nucleotide sequence: TGTGCCAGCAGCTTTATTGGGGGCGCCGAGACCCAGTACTTC. It yields the protein CASSFIGGAETQYF.

In this sample, this clonotype turned up once. Sequence at one end of the junction differs from germline and may be a read error. The rearrangement joins TRBV29-1 to TRBJ2-2; tentatively, D is TRBD1 or TRBD2 (5 bases each). The CDR3 is made up of 14 amino acids. Per germline, CDR1 SQVTM and CDR2 ANQGSEA. The CDR3 sequence is CSVGLRERTGELFF. The CDR3 nucleotides are TGCAGCGTTGGGCTCAGGGAAAGGACCGGGGAGCTATTTTTT.

Notes on this clonotype: This clone may be a read error of a much larger clone one base away. The chain uses TRBV28 and TRBJ2-7; 7 bases line up with TRBD1. This CDR3 region has 14 residues. Germline V gene sequence: CDR1 MDHEN, CDR2 SYDVKM. DNA of the CDR3: TGTGCCATCCAATACCGGGACAGAGCCTACGAGCACTACTTC. Protein: CAIQYRDRAYEHYF.

Regarding this clonotype: A read error is possible here, since a much larger clone lies one base away. This sequence joins TRBV5-4 and TRBJ2-3; TRBD2 aligns across 7 bases. The CDR3 consists of 15 residues. Looked up from germline, CDR1 is SGHNT and CDR2 is YYREEE (reference sequence). The CDR3 reads CASSLASGPTDTRYF. CDR3 nucleotide sequence: TGTGCCAGCAGCTTGGCTAGCGGACCCACAGATACGCGGTATTTT.

About this clonotype itself: Being one base from a much bigger clone, this may be a read error. The chain recombines TRBV5-1 with TRBJ1-1; D not resolved. Germline V lookup: CDR1 SGHRS, CDR2 YFSETQ. There are 15 residues in the CDR3. Here the CDR3 reads CASSYRYTGNTEVFF. For the CDR3, the DNA is TGCGCCAGCAGCTACCGATATACGGGGAACACTGAAGTTTTCTTT.

A word on this clonotype: The junction differs from germline at one of its ends, possibly a read error. The V call is TRBV29-1, the J call TRBJ1-1, with unresolved D. The CDR3 length is 13 residues. Germline CDR1 reads SQVTM; CDR2 reads ANQGSEA. The CDR3 loop reads CSVAGLAATEAIF. In DNA form, the CDR3 reads TGCAGCGTTGCGGGCCTAGCGGCCACTGAAGCTATCTTT.

With respect to this clonotype: Possible read error: a much larger clone is one base away. Here the CDR3 DNA reads TGTGTCAGCAGTTCCCCTGATATTGCGGGAGGGCCAGGAATCTTC. The encoded protein is CVSSSPDIAGGPGIF. The chain uses TRBV6-6 and TRBJ2-1, with 9 bases lining up with TRBD2. CDR3 size: 15 residues. Germline V CDR1 and CDR2: MNHNY, SVGAGI (reference sequence).

This clonotype was detected only a few times. This may arise from a read error, as a much more abundant clone is one base away. CDR3 residues: CASSQAAREKWCGQFF. In DNA, the CDR3 is TGTGCCAGCAGCCAAGCGGCGCGGGAGAAGTGGTGTGGGCAGTTCTTC. This chain connects TRBV14 to TRBJ2-1, with TRBD2 identical over 7 bases. CDR1 and CDR2 from the germline V gene are SGHDN and FVKESK. The CDR3 consists of 16 residues. The V and J ends lost 1 base and 12 bases, in that order; junction bases with no gene match: 15.

Many counts were recorded for this clonotype. The V and J genes are TRBV28 and TRBJ2-5; the D is unclear. V was clipped by 4 bases and J by 4 bases, with 22 bases between them. Germline V gene data show CDR1 as MDHEN and CDR2 as SYDVKM. The CDR3 has 17 residues. The CDR3 here is CASSSNTDGFVGETQYF. CDR3 DNA sequence: TGTGCCAGCAGTTCCAACACAGACGGCTTTGTGGGAGAGACCCAGTACTTC.

For this clonotype: Since the CDR3 does not end with the conserved phenylalanine or tryptophan, this likely comes from a read error. The V call is TRBV5-4, the J call TRBJ1-5, with unresolved D. The germline V and J ends were trimmed by 0 bases and 3 bases, with 7 bases remaining between them. CDR3 length: 14 amino acids. The germline V gene has CDR1 SGHNT and CDR2 YYREEE (reference sequence). CDR3 in DNA: TGTGCCAGCAGCTTGGGTGGAAACAATCAGCCCCAGCATTTA. This translates into CASSLGGNNQPQHL.

This clonotype was detected a few times. One junction end disagrees with the germline gene, perhaps due to a read error. The chain carries TRBV11-2 and TRBJ2-2, with 13 bases fitting TRBD2. Germline-derived CDR1 and CDR2 are SGHAT and FQNNGV. The CDR3 is 18 amino acids. This CDR3 reads CASCFPRLAGGWAGELFF. The CDR3 nucleotides are TGTGCCAGCTGCTTTCCGCGACTAGCGGGAGGATGGGCCGGGGAGCTGTTCTTT.

This clonotype was observed a few times. J is TRBJ2-7 and V is TRBV7-9; tentatively, D is TRBD1 (5 bases). Germline CDR1 and CDR2: SEHNR and FQNEAQ (reference sequence). The V end was cut by 5 bases, the J end by 6 bases, with 14 bases between. This CDR3 comprises 13 residues. The CDR3 nucleotides are TGTGCCAGCAGCCCCCCCCCAGGGATCGAGCAGTACTTC. Translation: CASSPPPGIEQYF. The full variable domain, its missing parts supplied by reference TRBV7-9 and TRBJ2-7, is DTGVSQNPRHKITKRGQNVTFRCDPISEHNRLYWYRQTLGQGPEFLTYFQNEAQLEKSRLLSDRFSAERPKGSFSTLEIQRTEQGDSAMYLCASSPPPGIEQYFGPGTRLTVT.

For this clonotype: At one end, the junction sequence differs from germline, possibly due to a read error. The chain uses TRBV12-3 or TRBV12-4 and TRBJ1-5, with D unresolved. There are 14 residues in the CDR3. As DNA, the CDR3 is TGTGCCAGCACAGACGGGTTGCGCAATCAGTCCCAGCATTTT. This codes for CASTDGLRNQSQHF.

This clonotype was recorded at least ten times. The rearrangement uses TRBV6-1 and TRBJ1-2; TRBD1 is a possible D gene (5 bases). The CDR3 sequence is 14 residues long. Trimming removed 0 bases at V and 3 bases at J, with 8 bases between. Looked up from germline, CDR1 is MNHNS and CDR2 is SASEGT. This chain's CDR3 is CASSEAGDDYGYTF. The CDR3, as DNA: TGTGCCAGCAGTGAAGCTGGGGACGACTATGGCTACACCTTC.

This clonotype was seen ten or more times. The CDR3: CASSLATGAGYEQYF. The CDR3 DNA reads as TGTGCCAGCAGCTTGGCGACCGGGGCAGGCTACGAGCAGTACTTC. This chain links TRBV5-4 with TRBJ2-7; D could derive from TRBD1 or TRBD2 (5 bases each). V was pared by 0 bases and J by 3 bases, with 13 bases between. Germline V gene sequence: CDR1 SGHNT, CDR2 YYREEE (reference sequence). The CDR3 has 15 residues.